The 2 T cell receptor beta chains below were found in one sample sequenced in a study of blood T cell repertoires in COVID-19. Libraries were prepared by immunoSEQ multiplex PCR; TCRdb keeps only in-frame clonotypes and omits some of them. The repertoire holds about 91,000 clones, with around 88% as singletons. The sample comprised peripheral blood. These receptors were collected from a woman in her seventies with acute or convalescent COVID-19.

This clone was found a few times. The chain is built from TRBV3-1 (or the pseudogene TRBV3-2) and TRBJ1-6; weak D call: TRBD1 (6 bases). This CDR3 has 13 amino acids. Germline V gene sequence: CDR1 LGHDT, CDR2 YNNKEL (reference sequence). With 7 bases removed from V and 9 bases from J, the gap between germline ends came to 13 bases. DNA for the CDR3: TGTGCCAGCACCCCCGGGGGGGCTTCACCCCTCCACTTT. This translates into CASTPGGASPLHF.

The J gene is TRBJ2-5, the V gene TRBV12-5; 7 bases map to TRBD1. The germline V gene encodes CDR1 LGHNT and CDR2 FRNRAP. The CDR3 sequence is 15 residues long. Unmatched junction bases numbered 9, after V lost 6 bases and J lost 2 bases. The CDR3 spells CASGQGTALQETQYF. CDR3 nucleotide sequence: TGTGCTAGTGGCCAGGGGACAGCGTTACAAGAGACCCAGTACTTC.